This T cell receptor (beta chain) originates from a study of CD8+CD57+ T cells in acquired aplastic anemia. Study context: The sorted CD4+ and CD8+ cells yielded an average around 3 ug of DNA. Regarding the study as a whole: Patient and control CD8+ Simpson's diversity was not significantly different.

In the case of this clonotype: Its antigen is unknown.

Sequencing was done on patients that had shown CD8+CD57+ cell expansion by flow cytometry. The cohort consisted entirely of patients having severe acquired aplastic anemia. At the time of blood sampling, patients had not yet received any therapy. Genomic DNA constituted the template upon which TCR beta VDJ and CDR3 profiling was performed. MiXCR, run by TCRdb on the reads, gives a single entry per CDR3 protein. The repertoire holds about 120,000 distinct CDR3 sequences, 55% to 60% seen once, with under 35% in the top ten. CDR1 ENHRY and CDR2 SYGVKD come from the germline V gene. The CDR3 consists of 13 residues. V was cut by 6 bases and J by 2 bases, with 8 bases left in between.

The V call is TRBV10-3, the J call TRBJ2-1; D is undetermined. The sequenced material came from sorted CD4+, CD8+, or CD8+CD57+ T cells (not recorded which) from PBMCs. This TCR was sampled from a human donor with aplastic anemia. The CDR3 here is CAIRTDPYNEQFF. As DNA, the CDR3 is TGTGCCATCAGGACCGATCCCTACAATGAGCAGTTCTTC.